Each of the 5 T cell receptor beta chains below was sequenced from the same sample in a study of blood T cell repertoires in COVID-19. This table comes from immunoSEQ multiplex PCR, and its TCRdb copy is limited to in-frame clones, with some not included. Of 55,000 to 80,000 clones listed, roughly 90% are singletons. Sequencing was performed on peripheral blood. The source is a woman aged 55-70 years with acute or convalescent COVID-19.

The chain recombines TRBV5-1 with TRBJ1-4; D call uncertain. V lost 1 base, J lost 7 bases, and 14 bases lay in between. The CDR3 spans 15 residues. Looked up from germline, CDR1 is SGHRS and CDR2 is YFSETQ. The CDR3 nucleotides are TGCGCCAGCAGCTTGCCTACACTTGGGAGTGAAAAACTGTTTTTT. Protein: CASSLPTLGSEKLFF. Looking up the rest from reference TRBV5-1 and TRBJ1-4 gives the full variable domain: KAGVTQTPRYLIKTRGQQVTLSCSPISGHRSVSWYQQTPGQGLQFLFEYFSETQRNKGNFPGRFSGRQFSNSRSEMNVSTLELGDSALYLCASSLPTLGSEKLFFGSGTQLSVL.

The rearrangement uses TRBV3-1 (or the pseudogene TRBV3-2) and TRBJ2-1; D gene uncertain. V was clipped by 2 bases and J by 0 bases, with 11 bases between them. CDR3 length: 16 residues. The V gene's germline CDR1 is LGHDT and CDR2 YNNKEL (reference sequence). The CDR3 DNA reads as TGTGCCAGCAGCCAACCGAGTGTTTACTCCTACAATGAGCAGTTCTTC. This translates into CASSQPSVYSYNEQFF.

The CDR3 sequence is CASSWDDRNNSPLHF. CDR3 in DNA: TGTGCCAGCAGTTGGGATGACAGGAATAATTCACCCCTCCACTTT. The chain has TRBV6-2 or TRBV6-3 and TRBJ1-6; possible D gene TRBD1, 6 bases. Germline V lookup: CDR1 MNHEY, CDR2 SVGEGT. The CDR3 is made up of 15 amino acids. V was clipped by 4 bases and J by 5 bases, with 12 bases between them.

In DNA form, the CDR3 reads TGTGCCAGTAGTCCGGGGATAAATCAGCCCCAGCATTTT. It yields the protein CASSPGINQPQHF. The V gene is TRBV19, the J gene TRBJ1-5; no firm D call. The V end was cut by 5 bases, the J end by 4 bases, with 9 bases between. The CDR3 loop spans 13 amino acids. Germline V gene sequence: CDR1 LNHDA, CDR2 SQIVND (reference sequence). Full variable domain (remainder filled in from reference TRBV19 and TRBJ1-5): DGGITQSPKYLFRKEGQNVTLSCEQNLNHDAMYWYRQDPGQGLRLIYYSQIVNDFQKGDIAEGYSVSREKKESFPLTVTSAQKNPTAFYLCASSPGINQPQHFGDGTRLSIL.

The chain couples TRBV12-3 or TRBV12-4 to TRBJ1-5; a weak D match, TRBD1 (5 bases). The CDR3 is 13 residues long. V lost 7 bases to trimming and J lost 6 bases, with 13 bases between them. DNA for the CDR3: TGTGCCAGCACCATCGAAGGGGTTCAGCCCCAGCATTTT. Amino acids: CASTIEGVQPQHF.